This passage covers 26 T cell receptor beta chains from one sample sequenced in a study of blood T cells in healthy people across ages. Sample-barcoded 5' priming and a J-beta primer mix drove a second PCR of about 7 to 12 cycles. MiXCR, run by TCRdb on the 5' RACE reads, gives a single entry per CDR3 protein. Here the sample spans about 640,000 distinct CDR3 sequences, about 54% being singletons. Sequenced sample: blood. All receptors come from a man between 60 and 75 years old in good health.

V is TRBV3-1 and J is TRBJ2-3; TRBD2 matches at 14 bases. Looked up from germline, CDR1 is LGHDT and CDR2 is YNNKEL (reference sequence). J gave up 4 bases and V 3 bases, and 0 bases lay outside the gene matches. CDR3 length equals 15 residues. CDR3 loop: CASSQGLAGADTQYF. The CDR3 bases are TGTGCCAGCAGCCAGGGACTAGCGGGGGCAGATACGCAGTATTTT.

About this clonotype: Germline and junction disagree at one end, which may indicate a read error. The chain joins TRBV4-2 to TRBJ2-3, with D perhaps TRBD1 (6 bases). Germline V lookup: CDR1 LGHNA, CDR2 YNFKEQ. This CDR3 has 16 residues. The CDR3 is CASSQGPRGSTGTQYF. CDR3 sequence (DNA): TGTGCCAGCAGCCAAGGGCCCAGGGGTAGCACAGGTACGCAGTATTTT.

At least ten counts were recorded for this clonotype. The chain couples TRBV5-1 to TRBJ1-1, with a tentative D call TRBD1 (5 bases). This CDR3 is 18 amino acids long. The germline V gene has CDR1 SGHRS and CDR2 YFSETQ. The V end was cut by 0 bases, the J end by 0 bases, with 18 bases between. The CDR3 bases are TGCGCCAGCAGCTTGGAACGGGGGGGGTATTTTGTGAACACTGAAGCTTTCTTT. It codes for CASSLERGGYFVNTEAFF.

The CDR3 sequence is CAISDSTGVEQYF. The CDR3 DNA is TGTGCCATCAGTGATTCCACAGGGGTCGAGCAGTACTTC. The chain carries TRBV10-3 and TRBJ2-7; TRBD1 matches at 7 bases. Germline V lookup: CDR1 ENHRY, CDR2 SYGVKD. V was pared by 3 bases and J by 6 bases, with 5 bases of the junction left unmatched. The CDR3 totals 13 residues.

The chain links TRBV20-1 to TRBJ2-1, with a weak D call TRBD1 (8 bases). The germline CDR1 and CDR2 sequences are DFQATT and SNEGSKA (reference sequence). The ends were cut back, 1 base at V and 2 bases at J, with 15 bases in the middle. The CDR3 contains 16 residues. CDR3 in amino acids: CSARGTQGGTYNEQFF. The DNA of the CDR3 is TGCAGTGCTAGAGGTACACAGGGGGGGACCTACAATGAGCAGTTCTTC.

This clonotype showed up just once. A read error may produce the germline difference seen at one junction end. The rearrangement links TRBV29-1 to TRBJ2-7; D is perhaps TRBD1 (6 bases). Per the germline V gene, CDR1 is SQVTM and CDR2 is ANQGSEA. The CDR3 is 12 residues long. CDR3 sequence: CRVRPQGYGQYF. The CDR3 DNA reads TGCAGGGTTCGTCCACAGGGCTACGGGCAGTACTTC.

The chain joins TRBV20-1 to TRBJ2-4; 7 bases align to TRBD1. Matching the DNA end better, TRBJ2-7 makes the J call doubtful. Germline CDR1 DFQATT, CDR2 SNEGSKA (reference sequence). CDR3 length equals 14 residues. CDR3 residues: CSASLNRGLSEQYF. As DNA, the CDR3 is TGCAGTGCTAGCCTGAACAGGGGCCTTTCCGAGCAGTACTTC.

This clonotype was seen a few times. The chain carries TRBV7-9 and TRBJ1-2; the D is unclear. CDR3 size: 14 residues. Germline V gene lookup returns CDR1 SEHNR and CDR2 FQNEAQ (reference sequence). Deletions cut 1 base from V and 4 bases from J, with 10 bases between. This CDR3 reads CASSLGWESYGYTF. In DNA form, the CDR3 reads TGTGCCAGCAGCTTAGGGTGGGAGAGCTATGGCTACACCTTC.

This chain links TRBV12-3 or TRBV12-4 with TRBJ2-2; a weak D match, TRBD2 (7 bases). CDR3 length: 15 amino acids. The V and J ends lost 3 bases and 3 bases respectively, with 11 bases between them. As DNA, the CDR3 is TGTGCCAGCAGTTTGGCGGGGGCGGACACCGGGGAGCTGTTTTTT. Protein product: CASSLAGADTGELFF.

This clonotype was observed a handful of times. The chain uses TRBV25-1 and TRBJ2-7; 10 bases are a match to TRBD2. J was trimmed by 3 bases and V by 10 bases; bases with no gene match: 6. Looked up from germline, CDR1 is MGHDK and CDR2 is SYGVNS. The CDR3 sequence is 13 residues long. The CDR3 loop is CATIKRGGYEQYF. In nucleotides, the CDR3 is TGTGCCACAATAAAGCGGGGGGGCTACGAGCAGTACTTC.

This clonotype was observed a few times. This sequence joins TRBV21-1 and TRBJ2-7; the table's D gene call, TRBD2, was not cross checked with the DNA. Near its end, the DNA agrees better with TRBJ2-5, so the J call may be wrong. TRBV21-1 is flagged as a pseudogene. The CDR3 contains 15 residues. CDR3 in amino acids: CATRGLAGVGETQYF. The CDR3 nucleotides are TGTGCCACCCGAGGACTAGCGGGGGTTGGAGAGACCCAGTACTTC.

The chain has TRBV20-1 and TRBJ1-2; TRBD1 might be the D (6 bases). Per germline, CDR1 DFQATT and CDR2 SNEGSKA (reference sequence). V gave up 3 bases and J gave up 4 bases, with 15 bases separating them. CDR3 length: 14 residues. This chain's CDR3 is CSARTYRDRYGYTF. CDR3 coding DNA: TGCAGTGCTAGGACCTACAGGGATCGCTATGGCTACACCTTC.

The chain has TRBV7-9 and TRBJ2-5, with D possibly TRBD2 on 7 matching bases. The V gene's germline CDR1 is SEHNR and CDR2 FQNEAQ (reference sequence). Trimming left V 1 base short and J 4 bases short, with 13 bases between. This CDR3 has 15 amino acids. The CDR3: CASSLGGGAGETQYF. CDR3 nucleotides: TGTGCCAGCAGCTTAGGAGGGGGGGCCGGAGAGACCCAGTACTTC.

This chain joins TRBV6-1 and TRBJ2-7; TRBD2 agrees at 10 bases. This CDR3 contains 15 residues. Trimming took 3 bases from V and 0 from J; bases not matched to a gene: 2. Per the germline V gene, CDR1 is MNHNS and CDR2 is SASEGT. The CDR3 DNA reads TGTGCCAGCAGTGACGGACTAGCGGTCTCCTACGAGCAGTACTTC. It specifies CASSDGLAVSYEQYF.

J is TRBJ2-3 and V is TRBV9; TRBD2 might be the D (7 bases). Germline V gene sequence: CDR1 SGDLS, CDR2 YYNGEE. CDR3 length: 15 amino acids. Trimming stripped 2 bases from V and 4 bases from J, with 14 bases between. The CDR3 DNA sequence: TGTGCCAGCAGCGTCTATGGGGGGGCGGCAGATACGCAGTATTTT. Translation: CASSVYGGAADTQYF.

J is TRBJ2-7 and V is TRBV7-2, with 8 positions matching TRBD1. This CDR3 region has 16 residues. CDR1 SGHTA and CDR2 FQGNSA come from the germline V gene. V was clipped by 6 bases and J by 0 bases; unmatched bases: 10. The CDR3 is CASRNKKTGGSYEQYF. CDR3 coding DNA: TGTGCCAGCAGAAACAAAAAAACAGGGGGCTCCTACGAGCAGTACTTC.

The chain employs TRBV20-1 and TRBJ2-1; D remains unclear. Deletions cut 3 bases from V and 8 bases from J, with 14 bases between. Germline CDR1 reads DFQATT; CDR2 reads SNEGSKA (reference sequence). CDR3 length: 13 amino acids. The CDR3 coding sequence is TGCAGTGCTAGTGGGGTGACCTTGGATGAGCAGTTCTTC. Protein product: CSASGVTLDEQFF.

The chain couples TRBV4-1 to TRBJ1-5; 7 nucleotides agree with TRBD1. The germline V gene has CDR1 MGHRA and CDR2 YSYEKL. This CDR3 has 16 amino acids. J lost 5 bases, V lost 0 bases, and 7 bases had no gene match. The CDR3 region is CASSQDPGTEYQPQHF. For the CDR3, the DNA is TGCGCCAGCAGCCAAGACCCAGGGACAGAGTATCAGCCCCAGCATTTT.

This sequence joins TRBV2 and TRBJ2-1; 9 bases map to TRBD1. The CDR3 length is 15 residues. Germline V gene data show CDR1 as SNHLY and CDR2 as FYNNEI. V gave up 6 bases and J gave up 2 bases; unmatched junction bases: 5. This chain's CDR3 is CASRAGQGPYNEQFF. CDR3 sequence (DNA): TGTGCCAGCAGGGCAGGACAGGGGCCCTACAATGAGCAGTTCTTC.

The DNA of the CDR3 is TGCAGTGCCCCCGGGAGCGGGGAAGAGACCCAGTACTTC. Translation gives CSAPGSGEETQYF. V usage is TRBV20-1 and J usage is TRBJ2-5, with 7 bases identical to TRBD2. Germline CDR1 and CDR2: DFQATT and SNEGSKA (reference sequence). There are 13 residues in the CDR3. Trimming at V came to 6 bases and at J to 3 bases, leaving 7 bases not matched to a gene.

Details on this clonotype: An end of the junction differs from the germline gene, which may be a read error. CDR3 sequence reads: CASSLPGAYTEAFF. The CDR3 region has the DNA TGCGCCAGCAGCTTGCCAGGTGCCTACACTGAGGCTTTCTTT. The chain recombines TRBV5-1 with TRBJ1-1; D remains unclear. CDR1 and CDR2 from the germline V gene are SGHRS and YFSETQ. CDR3 length equals 14 residues.

This clonotype was recorded a few times. The genes are TRBV10-2 and TRBJ2-1; 9 bases match TRBD1. Germline CDR1 and CDR2: WSHSY and SAAADI. The CDR3 length is 14 residues. V shed 6 bases, J shed 7 bases, and the junction held 7 bases outside the gene matches. CDR3 DNA: TGCGCCAGCAGGGACGGGACAGGGTGGAATGAGCAGTTCTTC. Its protein product is CASRDGTGWNEQFF.

In its sample, this clonotype was seen a few times. CDR3 DNA: TGTGCCAGCGCAACAGGTACCTACAATGAGCAGTTCTTC. Protein sequence: CASATGTYNEQFF. This chain joins TRBV7-9 and TRBJ2-1; a weak D match, TRBD1 (5 bases). V gave up 8 bases and J gave up 2 bases, with 10 bases separating them. The CDR3 is made up of 13 amino acids. Germline lookup yields CDR1 SEHNR and CDR2 FQNEAQ (reference sequence). Based on the CDR3 plus reference TRBV7-9 and TRBJ2-1, the full variable domain is DTGVSQNPRHKITKRGQNVTFRCDPISEHNRLYWYRQTLGQGPEFLTYFQNEAQLEKSRLLSDRFSAERPKGSFSTLEIQRTEQGDSAMYLCASATGTYNEQFFGPGTRLTVL.

The gene calls are TRBV6-6 and TRBJ2-7, with 7 bases that match TRBD2. Germline V CDR1 and CDR2: MNHNY, SVGAGI (reference sequence). CDR3 length: 15 amino acids. V gave up 5 bases and J gave up 0 bases; unmatched junction bases: 7. This chain's CDR3 is CASSASAGVSYEQYF. The DNA of the CDR3 is TGTGCCAGCAGTGCCTCGGCGGGGGTCTCCTACGAGCAGTACTTC.

V is TRBV4-1 and J is TRBJ2-3; 9 bases fit TRBD1. CDR1 and CDR2 from the germline V gene are MGHRA and YSYEKL. The CDR3 spans 15 residues. V lost 4 bases, J lost 4 bases, and 6 bases stayed unmatched. The CDR3 reads CASSPRQGEADTQYF. CDR3 coding DNA: TGCGCCAGCAGCCCCAGACAGGGGGAGGCAGATACGCAGTATTTT.

The gene calls are TRBV7-9 and TRBJ2-5; 13 nucleotides align to TRBD2. CDR1 is SEHNR, CDR2 FQNEAQ, per germline (reference sequence). There are 19 residues in the CDR3. Trimming cost V 5 bases and J 5 bases; bases outside gene matches: 17. The CDR3 loop reads CASSRPGLAGNLEMETQYF. The CDR3 nucleotides are TGTGCCAGCAGCCGACCGGGACTAGCGGGGAATCTTGAAATGGAGACCCAGTACTTC.